These 32 T cell receptor beta chains share one sample of origin, sequenced in a study of blood T cell repertoires in COVID-19. TCRdb keeps only in-frame clones here, not all; method: immunoSEQ multiplex PCR. The sample has over 100,000 clones, 80% to 90% seen once. The sequenced material came from peripheral blood. The receptors stem from a human donor in a cohort sampled during active COVID-19.

The CDR3 nucleotides read TGCGCCAGCAGCCCGACCACGGGGGGTTTGGGGAATGAGCAGTTCTTC. As protein: CASSPTTGGLGNEQFF. The chain uses TRBV4-3 and TRBJ2-1, with TRBD2 matching 7 bases. This CDR3 contains 16 residues. Germline V CDR1 and CDR2: LGHNA, YSLEER. V lost 4 bases and J lost 7; bases outside the gene matches: 13.

The rearrangement joins TRBV6-6 to TRBJ1-4; 7 bases agree with TRBD1. Germline CDR1 is MNHNY and CDR2 is SVGAGI (reference sequence). The CDR3 spans 16 residues. The trim removed 4 bases at V and 3 bases at J, leaving 8 bases unmatched. CDR3: CASSSGGYLPNEKLFF. The CDR3, as DNA: TGTGCCAGCAGTTCAGGGGGTTATTTACCTAATGAAAAACTGTTTTTT.

The genes are TRBV7-3 and TRBJ1-1; D not certain. Germline V gives CDR1 SGHTA, CDR2 FQGTGA. The V end lost 2 bases, the J end lost 1 base, and 5 bases lay between the germline ends. This CDR3 region has 13 residues. In DNA form, the CDR3 reads TGTGCCAGCAGCTTAGGGCAGAACACTGAAGCTTTCTTT. This codes for CASSLGQNTEAFF.

The rearrangement joins TRBV9 to TRBJ2-1; TRBD2 aligns across 7 bases. The junction had 10 bases not matched to a gene; V was cut back by 0 bases and J by 10 bases. The CDR3 consists of 15 residues. The germline V gene encodes CDR1 SGDLS and CDR2 YYNGEE. CDR3 DNA sequence: TGTGCCAGCAGCGTAGGCCTAGCGGAGGTGGAGGAGCAGTTCTTC. Amino acid sequence: CASSVGLAEVEEQFF.

V gene TRBV7-9 combines with J gene TRBJ1-5; 7 bases line up with TRBD1. Germline assignment: CDR1 SEHNR and CDR2 FQNEAQ (reference sequence). This CDR3 region has 13 residues. The J segment lost 9 bases and the V segment lost 5 bases, leaving 7 bases of the junction unmatched. This chain's CDR3 is CASSQGVGMPQHF. CDR3 DNA sequence: TGTGCCAGCAGCCAGGGGGTCGGAATGCCCCAGCATTTT.

The chain is built from TRBV27 and TRBJ2-7; 7 positions agree with TRBD1. The CDR3 totals 15 residues. V shed 1 base and J 0 bases; nucleotides not matched to a gene: 3. Germline V gene data show CDR1 as MNHEY and CDR2 as SMNVEV (reference sequence). The CDR3 coding sequence is TGTGCCAGCAGTTTATACGGGGACAGCTCCTACGAGCAGTACTTC. Protein: CASSLYGDSSYEQYF.

The chain joins TRBV18 to TRBJ2-3, with a weak D call TRBD2 (7 bases). There are 16 residues in the CDR3. Trimming removed 2 bases from V and 1 base from J, with 13 bases in between. Germline CDR1 reads KGHSH; CDR2 reads LQKENI. The CDR3 reads CASSPNREGRTDTQYF. The CDR3 DNA follows: TGTGCCAGCTCACCAAACAGGGAGGGCCGCACAGATACGCAGTATTTT.

The J gene is TRBJ2-7, the V gene TRBV7-2; D is undetermined. Trimming removed 1 base at V and 3 bases at J, with 10 bases between. Germline CDR1 SGHTA, CDR2 FQGNSA. The CDR3 consists of 14 residues. CDR3: CASSLGQAVYEQYF. CDR3 nucleotides: TGTGCCAGCAGCTTAGGTCAGGCAGTCTACGAGCAGTACTTC.

A note on this clone: One end of the junction fails to match germline, which may point to a read error. The chain uses TRBV6-5 and TRBJ1-1; 7 bases line up with TRBD1. The CDR3 is 15 residues long. Germline V gene sequence: CDR1 MNHEY, CDR2 SVGAGI. The CDR3: CASSNSGTVNTEAFF. Here the CDR3 DNA reads TGTGCCAGCAGTAACTCCGGGACAGTGAACACTGAAGCTTTCTTT.

The rearrangement links TRBV10-3 to TRBJ2-7, with 8 bases matching TRBD1. Per the germline V gene, CDR1 is ENHRY and CDR2 is SYGVKD. There are 15 residues in the CDR3. Trimming removed 0 bases from V and 1 base from J; junction bases left unmatched: 2. CDR3 coding DNA: TGTGCCATCAGTGAGTCTAGGACAGGGTCCTACGAGCAGTACTTC. Translated, it gives CAISESRTGSYEQYF.

The V and J genes are TRBV11-3 and TRBJ2-1, with D possibly being TRBD2 (6 bases). In germline, CDR1 is SGHNT, CDR2 YENEEA. Trimming left V 5 bases short and J 4 bases short, with 18 bases between. This CDR3 has 16 residues. The CDR3 spells CASSRGKGALYNEQFF. The CDR3 nucleotides read TGTGCCAGCAGCCGGGGGAAAGGGGCGTTATACAATGAGCAGTTCTTC.

This chain connects TRBV30 to TRBJ2-5, with 8 nucleotides matching TRBD2. The CDR3 sequence is 13 residues long. Germline CDR1 GTSNPN, CDR2 SVGIG (reference sequence). J lost 5 bases, V lost 5 bases, and 7 bases had no gene match. This CDR3 is CAWGRGRPETQYF. CDR3 nucleotide sequence: TGTGCCTGGGGGCGCGGGAGGCCGGAGACCCAGTACTTC.

This sequence joins TRBV19 and TRBJ1-1; 11 nucleotides line up with TRBD1. The junction had 3 bases not matched to a gene; V was cut back by 5 bases and J by 1 base. The CDR3 covers 15 residues. Germline CDR1 LNHDA, CDR2 SQIVND (reference sequence). The CDR3 bases are TGTGCCAGTAGTGGGGACAGGGGGTCGAACACTGAAGCTTTCTTT. Amino acids: CASSGDRGSNTEAFF.

The J gene is TRBJ1-6, the V gene TRBV2; D possibly corresponds to TRBD1 (5 bases). This CDR3 comprises 13 residues. Germline CDR1 is SNHLY and CDR2 is FYNNEI. V lost 10 bases to trimming and J lost 6 bases, with 13 bases between them. CDR3 in amino acids: CATSTDRNSPLHF. For the CDR3, the DNA is TGTGCCACCTCGACAGATCGTAATTCACCCCTCCACTTT.

V and J are TRBV6-2 or TRBV6-3 and TRBJ2-1; the match to TRBD2 covers 10 bases. CDR3 length equals 18 residues. J was trimmed by 5 bases and V by 7 bases; bases with no gene match: 17. Germline CDR1 and CDR2: MNHEY and SVGEGT. The CDR3 loop is CASTPWISSGSFHNEQFF. The CDR3 DNA follows: TGTGCCAGCACCCCATGGATCTCTAGCGGGAGCTTCCACAATGAGCAGTTCTTC.

The chain has TRBV30 and TRBJ1-6, with a tentative D call TRBD1 (5 bases). Germline lookup yields CDR1 GTSNPN and CDR2 SVGIG (reference sequence). The CDR3 has 19 amino acids. The V end was cut by 3 bases, the J end by 2 bases, with 23 bases between. The CDR3 spells CAWSAGRGRGRTYNSPLHF. The CDR3 coding sequence is TGTGCCTGGAGCGCGGGACGCGGGCGAGGGAGGACCTATAATTCACCCCTCCACTTT.

The chain is built from TRBV7-8 and TRBJ2-3; TRBD1 agrees at 7 bases. The CDR3 has 16 amino acids. Germline CDR1 SGHVS, CDR2 FQNEAQ. Unmatched junction bases numbered 10, after V lost 2 bases and J lost 5 bases. The CDR3 protein is CASSLIVRSGGDTQYF. The CDR3 DNA sequence: TGTGCCAGCAGCTTAATCGTACGATCAGGGGGAGATACGCAGTATTTT.

The V and J genes are TRBV29-1 and TRBJ2-5; 7 nucleotides line up with TRBD2. CDR1 SQVTM and CDR2 ANQGSEA come from the germline V gene. This CDR3 is 14 amino acids long. V shed 7 bases and J 4 bases; nucleotides not matched to a gene: 12. The CDR3 is CSGRTSPRTETQYF. CDR3 coding DNA: TGCAGCGGTCGGACTAGTCCCCGGACAGAGACCCAGTACTTC.

The V and J genes are TRBV6-5 and TRBJ2-7, with 13 bases aligning to TRBD2. Germline loops: CDR1 MNHEY, CDR2 SVGAGI. Unmatched junction bases numbered 6, after V lost 6 bases and J lost 10 bases. CDR3 length equals 13 residues. For the CDR3, the DNA is TGTGCCAGCAGGTACACTAGCGGGGGGGACCAGTACTTC. Its protein product is CASRYTSGGDQYF.

This rearrangement joins TRBV30 to TRBJ2-7, with TRBD2 matching 7 bases. Germline CDR1 reads GTSNPN; CDR2 reads SVGIG (reference sequence). This CDR3 has 15 residues. Trimming at V came to 1 base and at J to 3 bases, leaving 9 bases not matched to a gene. CDR3 coding DNA: TGTGCCTGGAGTGCGGGGGGAGGGGCCGTCTACGAGCAGTACTTC. Protein sequence: CAWSAGGGAVYEQYF.

This rearrangement joins TRBV3-1 (or the pseudogene TRBV3-2) to TRBJ1-2, with TRBD1 identical over 7 bases. Germline V gives CDR1 LGHDT, CDR2 YNNKEL (reference sequence). CDR3 length: 16 residues. V was pared by 4 bases and J by 8 bases, with 16 bases of the junction left unmatched. The CDR3 protein is CASSPPLQRQGEGYTF. CDR3 DNA: TGTGCCAGCAGCCCCCCCCTACAGCGACAGGGTGAAGGCTACACCTTC.

The V call is TRBV5-1, the J call TRBJ2-1, with TRBD2 matching 9 bases. The CDR3 totals 16 residues. In germline, CDR1 is SGHRS, CDR2 YFSETQ. After removal of 4 bases from V and 2 bases from J, the junction contained 7 bases not matched to a gene. This CDR3 reads CASSLWTSAAYNEQFF. CDR3 sequence (DNA): TGCGCCAGCAGCCTATGGACTAGCGCAGCCTACAATGAGCAGTTCTTC.

The rearrangement uses TRBV28 and TRBJ2-7, with TRBD1 identical over 9 bases. Germline trimming cut 5 bases from V and 7 bases from J; bases unmatched to any gene: 15. Germline values: CDR1 MDHEN, CDR2 SYDVKM. This CDR3 is 16 amino acids long. This CDR3 is CASSDGTGLARGEQYF. DNA of the CDR3: TGTGCCAGCAGTGACGGGACAGGGCTTGCTAGGGGGGAGCAGTACTTC.

The J gene is TRBJ2-2, the V gene TRBV30; 7 positions agree with TRBD1. Per the germline V gene, CDR1 is GTSNPN and CDR2 is SVGIG (reference sequence). The length of the CDR3 is 13 residues. V lost 5 bases and J lost 6; bases outside the gene matches: 6. CDR3 in amino acids: CAWVRQGSGELFF. Written as DNA, the CDR3 is TGTGCCTGGGTGAGACAGGGTTCCGGGGAGCTGTTTTTT.

The chain uses TRBV15 and TRBJ1-3, with D hard to call. The CDR3 runs to 14 residues. Germline CDR1 and CDR2: LNHNV and YYDKDF (reference sequence). V was trimmed by 3 bases and J by 0 bases, leaving 6 bases between them. CDR3 in amino acids: CATSRYLSGNTIYF. As DNA, the CDR3 is TGTGCCACCAGCAGGTATCTCTCTGGAAACACCATATATTTT.

V usage is TRBV5-1 and J usage is TRBJ1-4, with 7 bases identical to TRBD1. This CDR3 region has 16 residues. Germline values: CDR1 SGHRS, CDR2 YFSETQ. The V and J ends lost 1 base and 1 base, in that order; junction bases with no gene match: 4. The CDR3 nucleotides are TGCGCCAGCAGCTTGTCTAGGACAGGAACTAATGAAAAACTGTTTTTT. Translation: CASSLSRTGTNEKLFF.

CDR3 loop: CASSEGLGGWQPQHF. In nucleotides, the CDR3 is TGTGCCAGCAGTGAAGGTCTAGGGGGTTGGCAGCCCCAGCATTTT. The chain joins TRBV6-1 to TRBJ1-5, with D possibly being TRBD1 (6 bases). The CDR3 covers 15 residues. The germline CDR1 and CDR2 sequences are MNHNS and SASEGT. V lost 1 base to trimming and J lost 7 bases, with 14 bases between them.

The chain has TRBV5-6 and TRBJ2-1, with 8 positions matching TRBD1. The trim removed 1 base at V and 1 base at J, leaving 13 bases unmatched. The CDR3 totals 19 residues. Germline loops: CDR1 SGHDT, CDR2 YYEEEE. CDR3 region: CASSLPPIRDRYSYNEQFF. Written as DNA, the CDR3 is TGTGCCAGCAGCTTGCCCCCAATCCGGGACAGGTATTCCTACAATGAGCAGTTCTTC.

This clone was detected a few times. The chain links TRBV5-5 to TRBJ1-5; no firm D call. Germline assignment: CDR1 SGHKS and CDR2 YYEKEE (reference sequence). The CDR3 consists of 13 residues. Trimming took off 5 bases at V and 4 bases at J, with 10 bases between the two ends. The DNA of the CDR3 is TGTGCCAGCAGTCCTTCAGTGAATCAGCCCCAGCATTTT. Translated: CASSPSVNQPQHF. The complete variable domain, with remaining parts taken from reference TRBV5-5 and TRBJ1-5, reads DAGVTQSPTHLIKTRGQQVTLRCSPISGHKSVSWYQQVLGQGPQFIFQYYEKEERGRGNFPDRFSARQFPNYSSELNVNALLLGDSALYLCASSPSVNQPQHFGDGTRLSIL.

This chain joins TRBV18 and TRBJ2-1, with 9 bases matching TRBD1. Germline CDR1 reads KGHSH; CDR2 reads LQKENI. This CDR3 has 13 residues. Trimming removed 4 bases from V and 10 bases from J; junction bases left unmatched: 5. DNA of the CDR3: TGTGCCAGCTCACAGAGGGACAGGGAAGAGCAGTTCTTC. Translated, it gives CASSQRDREEQFF.

The rearrangement uses TRBV7-7 and TRBJ2-3; a weak D match, TRBD1 (5 bases). The CDR3 runs 14 residues. Trimming took off 1 base at V and 4 bases at J, with 9 bases between the two ends. Per the germline V gene, CDR1 is SSHAT and CDR2 is FNYEAQ (reference sequence). The CDR3 reads CASSLGGSADTQYF. The CDR3, as DNA: TGTGCCAGCAGCTTAGGGGGCAGCGCAGATACGCAGTATTTT.

In DNA form, the CDR3 reads TGTGCCAGCAGTCAGAAAATACGGGACAGGGGGTGGAATGAGCAGTTCTTC. Its translation: CASSQKIRDRGWNEQFF. This rearrangement joins TRBV27 to TRBJ2-1; 11 nucleotides agree with TRBD1. Germline loops: CDR1 MNHEY, CDR2 SMNVEV (reference sequence). The CDR3 spans 17 residues. V gave up 5 bases and J gave up 7 bases; unmatched junction bases: 13.